The 8 T cell receptor gamma chains below all came from one sample that was sequenced in a study of gamma-delta T cells after stem cell transplantation (dated by TCRdb to 2016 to 2017). Library preparation was by RT-PCR. Sequencing was carried out with an Illumina MiSeq. With CATT, TCRdb called clones again from the public reads; duplicate DNA rows were later joined. The sample contains about 1,200 gamma-chain clones, roughly 88% of them found a single time. The top ten clones comprise around 7.1% of the sample. Material for sequencing was gamma-delta T cells. The receptors here all came from a human donor. It is not recorded whose cells these are; they may come from a transplant donor.

This clone was observed a handful of times. The chain employs TRGV9 and TRGJ1 or TRGJ2. The CDR3 consists of 13 residues. Germline CDR1 is GITISATS and CDR2 is ISYDGTV (reference sequence). After removal of 2 bases from V and 0 bases from J, the junction contained 1 base not matched to a gene. The CDR3 DNA sequence: TGTGCCTTGTGGGAGGCGAATTATTATAAGAAACTCTTT. Amino acids: CALWEANYYKKLF.

There are a few counts of this clone. The chain employs TRGV9 and TRGJ1 or TRGJ2. TCRdb carries no J gene annotation; the J gene was assigned here by matching the DNA with germline. The CDR3 totals 12 residues. The V and J ends lost 0 bases and 5 bases, in that order; junction bases with no gene match: 1. Germline loops: CDR1 GITISATS, CDR2 ISYDGTV (reference sequence). CDR3 region: CALWEVHYKKLF. CDR3 sequence (DNA): TGTGCCTTGTGGGAGGTGCATTATAAGAAACTCTTT.

J is TRGJ1 or TRGJ2 and V is TRGV5. TCRdb records no J gene; here it was assigned by comparing the DNA to germline. The junction had 11 bases not matched to a gene; V was cut back by 6 bases and J by 12 bases. This CDR3 is 11 amino acids long. Germline V lookup: CDR1 VINAFY, CDR2 YDVSNSKD. CDR3 protein: CATWTLPMKLF. In DNA form, the CDR3 reads TGTGCCACCTGGACCCTTCCGATGAAACTCTTT.

No call exists for the J gene, whereas the V gene is TRGV2. Germline loops: CDR1 EGSNGY, CDR2 YDSYNSKV. This CDR3 spans 12 amino acids. CDR3 in DNA: TGTGCCACCTGGGACGGGCCGAGGAACAAAGTCTTT. The encoded protein is CATWDGPRNKVF.

The J gene is TRGJ1 or TRGJ2, the V gene TRGV3. TCRdb lists no J gene, so it was determined here by aligning the DNA to germline. The CDR3 length is 12 residues. CDR1 VTNTFY and CDR2 YDVSTARD come from the germline V gene (reference sequence). Trimming took 3 bases from V and 5 from J; bases not matched to a gene: 4. The CDR3 sequence: CATWDVDYKKLF. In DNA form, the CDR3 reads TGTGCCACCTGGGACGTCGATTATAAGAAACTCTTT.

The chain links TRGV4 to TRGJ1 or TRGJ2. The J gene, not given by TCRdb, was assigned here from a germline match of the nucleotide sequence. J lost 2 bases, V lost 9 bases, and 13 bases had no gene match. Germline V CDR1 and CDR2: EGSTGY, YDSYTSSV. There are 14 residues in the CDR3. In DNA, the CDR3 is TGTGCCACCCGGAAGAAAGGGGATTATTATAAGAAACTCTTT. This encodes CATRKKGDYYKKLF.

The gene calls are TRGV2 and TRGJ1 or TRGJ2. TCRdb offers no J gene call, so here the DNA was matched to germline to obtain one. The junction had 11 bases not matched to a gene; V was cut back by 2 bases and J by 10 bases. The CDR3 sequence is 13 residues long. Germline assignment: CDR1 EGSNGY and CDR2 YDSYNSKV. The CDR3 nucleotides are TGTGCCACCTGGGACGATGTTTGCGAGAAGAAACTCTTT. Translated, it gives CATWDDVCEKKLF.

The V and J genes are TRGV2 and TRGJP2. Assignment of the J gene here rests on matching the DNA to germline, because TCRdb gives none. In germline, CDR1 is EGSNGY, CDR2 YDSYNSKV. There are 13 residues in the CDR3. V was clipped by 0 bases and J by 10 bases; unmatched bases: 5. The CDR3 sequence is CATWDGRGWIKTF. The CDR3 nucleotides are TGTGCCACCTGGGACGGGCGCGGTTGGATCAAGACGTTT.